One and the same sample provided the 15 T cell receptor beta chains below, sequenced in a study of beta chain features in type 1 diabetes. Expressed TCRB transcripts were sequenced because the isolated RNA had all been reverse transcribed beforehand. Generated by immunoSEQ multiplex PCR, the TCRdb table keeps only in-frame clones and is missing some. The sample lists roughly 310,000 clones; 9.5% to 11% were seen once. The sample consisted of naive CD4+ T cells from blood. The receptors come from a woman in her 30s in good health.

Concerning this clone itself: One end of the junction fails to match germline, which may point to a read error. V gene TRBV7-7 combines with J gene TRBJ2-5, with 9 bases that match TRBD2. Germline V lookup: CDR1 SSHAT, CDR2 FNYEAQ (reference sequence). The CDR3 extends over 16 amino acids. The CDR3: CASSLGLAGSQETQYF. The CDR3 coding sequence is TGTGCTAGCAGCTTGGGGCTAGCGGGGAGCCAAGAGACCCAGTACTTC.

The chain has TRBV28 and TRBJ1-5, with TRBD1 matching over 8 bases. Per the germline V gene, CDR1 is MDHEN and CDR2 is SYDVKM. There are 16 residues in the CDR3. V shed 2 bases, J shed 6 bases, and the junction held 9 bases outside the gene matches. CDR3 in amino acids: CASSLVRRTGFQPQHF. CDR3 bases: TGTGCCAGCAGTTTAGTGCGTAGGACAGGGTTTCAGCCCCAGCATTTT.

J is TRBJ1-2 and V is TRBV14; 9 nucleotides align to TRBD1. V dropped 2 bases and J dropped 4; count of bases not matched to a gene: 5. Germline V gene data show CDR1 as SGHDN and CDR2 as FVKESK. The CDR3 spans 15 residues. For the CDR3, the DNA is TGTGCCAGCAGCCAACAACAGGGGGCCTTCTATGGCTACACCTTC. Translated: CASSQQQGAFYGYTF. The variable domain in full, completed from reference TRBV14 and TRBJ1-2, reads EAGVTQFPSHSVIEKGQTVTLRCDPISGHDNLYWYRRVMGKEIKFLLHFVKESKQDESGMPNNRFLAERTGGTYSTLKVQPAELEDSGVYFCASSQQQGAFYGYTFGSGTRLTVV.

Only a few counts were recorded for this clone. Mismatch with germline at one junction end may stem from a read error. This rearrangement joins TRBV28 to TRBJ2-5; 7 nucleotides align to TRBD1. The CDR3 has 12 residues. The germline gives CDR1 MDHEN, CDR2 SYDVKM. CDR3 loop: CASRPPGQPSHF. Written as DNA, the CDR3 is TGTGCCAGCAGGCCCCCGGGACAGCCATCCCACTTC.

The sample holds a few counts of this clone. V usage is TRBV15 and J usage is TRBJ2-3; D is ambiguous. Germline V gives CDR1 LNHNV, CDR2 YYDKDF (reference sequence). V shed 5 bases and J shed 5 bases, with 8 bases lying between them. The CDR3 loop spans 12 amino acids. The CDR3 spells CATSPPRDTQYF. Here the CDR3 DNA reads TGTGCCACCAGCCCACCGAGAGATACGCAGTATTTT.

The chain combines TRBV4-3 with TRBJ1-4, with D possibly matching TRBD1 (6 bases). Between the trimmed V and J ends, which lost 1 base and 7 bases, there was a span of 10 bases. The CDR3 length is 14 residues. Germline V CDR1 and CDR2: LGHNA, YSLEER. CDR3 residues: CASSQGWDTEKLFF. DNA of the CDR3: TGCGCCAGCAGCCAAGGGTGGGACACTGAAAAACTGTTTTTT.

The chain couples TRBV5-4 to TRBJ2-3, with 7 bases identical to TRBD2. V was clipped by 4 bases and J by 6 bases; unmatched bases: 14. CDR1 is SGHNT, CDR2 YYREEE, per germline (reference sequence). The CDR3 totals 16 residues. CDR3 bases: TGTGCCAGCAGCCTGATGGGGACGGGAGGAGGGGATACGCAGTATTTT. It codes for CASSLMGTGGGDTQYF.

The V gene is TRBV13, the J gene TRBJ2-1, with 7 positions matching TRBD2. V shed 5 bases and J 4 bases; nucleotides not matched to a gene: 11. CDR3 length equals 16 residues. Germline V gives CDR1 PRHDT, CDR2 FYEKMQ (reference sequence). CDR3 sequence: CASSRGGSMGYNEQFF. Here the CDR3 DNA reads TGTGCCAGCAGCCGGGGCGGGAGTATGGGTTACAATGAGCAGTTCTTC.

CDR3 region: CASSLILTGAEEQYF. The CDR3 DNA follows: TGTGCCAGCTCTTTGATTCTGACAGGGGCGGAAGAGCAGTACTTC. The chain couples TRBV25-1 to TRBJ2-7; 8 bases fit TRBD1. The CDR3 covers 15 residues. Germline CDR1 and CDR2: MGHDK and SYGVNS. J lost 7 bases, V lost 8 bases, and 16 bases had no gene match.

The chain employs TRBV10-3 and TRBJ2-7, with 8 bases that match TRBD1. V shed 4 bases and J 1 base; nucleotides not matched to a gene: 3. Germline CDR1 ENHRY, CDR2 SYGVKD. The CDR3 loop spans 14 amino acids. The CDR3 DNA sequence: TGTGCCATCAGTGCCGGGACAGGATCCTACGAGCAGTACTTC. It encodes CAISAGTGSYEQYF.

This clone was picked up a small number of times. The CDR3 here is CASSPTGQGLDEQYF. DNA for the CDR3: TGTGCCAGCAGCCCTACTGGACAGGGATTAGACGAGCAGTACTTC. The chain recombines TRBV9 with TRBJ2-7; TRBD1 matches 8 bases. V gave up 4 bases and J gave up 5 bases; unmatched junction bases: 11. Germline values: CDR1 SGDLS, CDR2 YYNGEE. The CDR3 has 15 residues. The full variable domain, with the rest looked up from reference TRBV9 and TRBJ2-7, is DSGVTQTPKHLITATGQRVTLRCSPRSGDLSVYWYQQSLDQGLQFLIQYYNGEERAKGNILERFSAQQFPDLHSELNLSSLELGDSALYFCASSPTGQGLDEQYFGPGTRLTVT.

The gene calls are TRBV4-3 and TRBJ1-4, with unresolved D. CDR1 LGHNA and CDR2 YSLEER come from the germline V gene. The CDR3 length is 16 residues. V gave up 0 bases and J gave up 0 bases, with 8 bases separating them. This chain's CDR3 is CASSQDRGATNEKLFF. The CDR3 nucleotides read TGCGCCAGCAGCCAAGATCGCGGGGCAACTAATGAAAAACTGTTTTTT.

This clone was seen a handful of times. The V gene is TRBV5-4, the J gene TRBJ1-2; D is undetermined. The CDR3 consists of 12 residues. V was shortened by 4 bases and J by 7 bases, with 11 bases between the two germline ends. Germline lookup yields CDR1 SGHNT and CDR2 YYREEE (reference sequence). The CDR3 loop is CASSPSTSGYTF. CDR3 in DNA: TGTGCCAGCAGCCCCTCTACTTCTGGCTACACCTTC.

DNA of the CDR3: TGTGCCAGCAGCCAAGAGGGCACCGTTACGAAGCAGTACTTC. Amino acid sequence: CASSQEGTVTKQYF. The rearrangement joins TRBV14 to TRBJ2-7, with D unresolved. The CDR3 sequence is 14 residues long. Germline V gene data show CDR1 as SGHDN and CDR2 as FVKESK. V was trimmed by 0 bases and J by 8 bases, leaving 14 bases between them.

V is TRBV28 and J is TRBJ2-1; 10 bases match TRBD1. CDR3 size: 15 residues. With 5 bases clipped from V and 9 bases from J, the junction kept 10 bases outside the gene matches. Germline values: CDR1 MDHEN, CDR2 SYDVKM. The CDR3 sequence: CASSKTGGHQGEQFF. The CDR3 bases are TGTGCCAGCAGTAAGACAGGGGGCCACCAGGGTGAGCAGTTCTTC.